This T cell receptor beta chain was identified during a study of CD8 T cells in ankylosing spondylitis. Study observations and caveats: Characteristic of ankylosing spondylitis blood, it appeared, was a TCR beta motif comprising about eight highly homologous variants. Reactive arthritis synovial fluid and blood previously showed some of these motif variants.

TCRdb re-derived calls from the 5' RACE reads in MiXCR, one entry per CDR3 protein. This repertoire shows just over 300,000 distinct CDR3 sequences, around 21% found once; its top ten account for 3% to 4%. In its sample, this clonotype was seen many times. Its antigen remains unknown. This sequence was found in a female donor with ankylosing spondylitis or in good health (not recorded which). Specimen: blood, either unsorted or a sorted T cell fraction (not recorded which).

Here the CDR3 reads CSGSGRLTDTQYF. The CDR3 DNA is TGCAGCGGTAGCGGGAGGCTAACAGATACGCAGTATTTT. The chain combines TRBV29-1 with TRBJ2-3, with 10 bases that match TRBD2. Germline V lookup: CDR1 SQVTM, CDR2 ANQGSEA. Unmatched junction bases numbered 4, after V lost 7 bases and J lost 3 bases. This CDR3 has 13 residues.